This T cell receptor beta chain was found in a study of somatic mutations in cytotoxic T cells in rheumatoid arthritis. Sequenced by immunoSEQ multiplex PCR; TCRdb stores in-frame clones only, minus some. The table includes about 12,000 clones, 83% detected once. The germline V and J ends were trimmed by 4 bases and 8 bases, with 18 bases remaining between them. The germline CDR1 and CDR2 sequences are MGHRA and YSYEKL. The CDR3 is 15 amino acids. This rearrangement joins TRBV4-1 to TRBJ1-5, with D unresolved. Sequenced material: CD8+ T cells sorted from blood. This receptor was identified in a woman aged 55 to 70 in good health. The CDR3 reads CASSPSGGLIEPQHF. CDR3 bases: TGCGCCAGCAGCCCCTCCGGAGGGCTCATCGAGCCCCAGCATTTT.